This TCR beta chain was found in a study of control samples from healthy donors and cancer patients. The CDR3 length is 11 residues. The V end lost 3 bases, the J end lost 11 bases, and 8 bases lay between the germline ends. Germline V CDR1 and CDR2: SGHTA, FQGNSA. Libraries were prepared by immunoSEQ multiplex PCR; TCRdb keeps only in-frame clonotypes and omits some of them. This table holds under 150,000 clones, around 86% found once. The specimen sequenced was blood. This TCR derives from a man aged 40-49 years in good health. The rearrangement links TRBV7-2 to TRBJ1-5; no definite D call. CDR3 sequence: CASSLGSAQHF. The CDR3 DNA reads as TGTGCCAGCAGCTTGGGTTCGGCCCAGCATTTT.